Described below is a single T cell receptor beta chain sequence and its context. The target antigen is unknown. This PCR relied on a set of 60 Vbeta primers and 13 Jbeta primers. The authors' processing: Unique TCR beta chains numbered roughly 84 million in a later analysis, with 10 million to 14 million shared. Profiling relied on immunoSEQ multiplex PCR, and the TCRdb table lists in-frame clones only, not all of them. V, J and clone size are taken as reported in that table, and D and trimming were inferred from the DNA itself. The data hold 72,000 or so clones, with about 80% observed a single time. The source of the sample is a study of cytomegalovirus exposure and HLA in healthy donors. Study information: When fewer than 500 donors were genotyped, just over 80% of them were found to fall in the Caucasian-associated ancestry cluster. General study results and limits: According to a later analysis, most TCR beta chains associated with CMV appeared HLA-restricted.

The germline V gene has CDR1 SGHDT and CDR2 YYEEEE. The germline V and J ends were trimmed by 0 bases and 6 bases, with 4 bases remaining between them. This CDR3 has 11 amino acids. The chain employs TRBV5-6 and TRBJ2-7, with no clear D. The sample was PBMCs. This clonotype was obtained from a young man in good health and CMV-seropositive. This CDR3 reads CASSLGAEQYF. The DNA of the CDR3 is TGTGCCAGCAGCTTGGGGGCCGAGCAGTACTTC.